The rows below give T cell receptor beta chains drawn from one sample of a study of molecular identifiers for immune sequencing clone quantification. Each CDR3 protein is one row after TCRdb ran MiXCR on the PCR reads. Here the sample spans around 460,000 distinct CDR3 sequences, 20% to 25% being singletons. Sequenced input: naive CD8+ T cells from blood, with Jurkat cell RNA spiked in. Every receptor here comes from a human donor in good health. Some libraries in this study had Jurkat cell RNA spiked in. Each CDR3 is given with its conserved first and last residue. The D gene is left open where the match is weak. For some rows the clone size is stated as once, few or many, or as a class when expanded; others skip it.

V: TRBV11-3; size: -; D: -; J: TRBJ2-3; DNA: TGTGCCAGCAGCTCGGACAGCGACACAGATACGCAGTATTTT; CDR3: CASSSDSDTDTQYF
V: TRBV6-5; size: few; D: -; J: TRBJ1-2; DNA: TGTGCCAGCAGTTACGGGGAACAGGAGGATGGCTACACCTTC; CDR3: CASSYGEQEDGYTF
V: TRBV19; size: few; D: -; J: TRBJ1-1; DNA: TGTGCCAGTAGTATTACGTTAGGCAACACTGAAGCTTTCTTT; CDR3: CASSITLGNTEAFF
V: TRBV27; size: -; D: -; J: TRBJ2-1; DNA: TGTGCCAGCTGTCCTTACCTGGGTGAGCAGTTCTTC; CDR3: CASCPYLGEQFF
V: TRBV7-6; size: many; D: -; J: TRBJ1-6; DNA: TGTGCCAGCAGCTTAGATTCACCCCTCCACTTT; CDR3: CASSLDSPLHF
V: TRBV7-2; size: many; D: -; J: TRBJ1-5; DNA: TGTGCCAGCAGCTCAGGGGCTCAGCCCCAGCATTTT; CDR3: CASSSGAQPQHF
V: TRBV3-1; size: -; D: -; J: TRBJ1-1; DNA: TGTGCCAGCAGCCCCAACCCGAAGAACACTGAAGCTTTCTTT; CDR3: CASSPNPKNTEAFF
V: TRBV30; size: few; D: -; J: TRBJ2-7; DNA: TGTGCCTGGGGGACCGGCCCCGCTCTCGTGGAGCAGTACTTC; CDR3: CAWGTGPALVEQYF
V: TRBV27; size: -; D: -; J: TRBJ1-1; DNA: TGTGCCAGCAGTTATGGTTTCACGGACACTGAAGCTCTCTTT; CDR3: CASSYGFTDTEALF
V: TRBV12-3/TRBV12-4; size: -; D: -; J: TRBJ2-5; DNA: TGTGCCAGCAGTTCTTCAGTCCAAGAGACCCAGTACTTC; CDR3: CASSSSVQETQYF
V: TRBV7-9; size: many; D: TRBD2; J: TRBJ2-2; DNA: TGTGCCAGCAGCCTGGGACTAGCGACGGCCGGGGAGCTGTTTTTT; CDR3: CASSLGLATAGELFF
V: TRBV2; size: many; D: -; J: TRBJ2-5; DNA: TGTGCCACCCTACGTCTGGAAGAGACCCAGTACTTC; CDR3: CATLRLEETQYF
V: TRBV7-9; size: few; D: TRBD1; J: TRBJ2-7; DNA: TGTGCCAGCAGCTTAAAAACCGGGACAGGGGCGCGTCGCCCCCAGTACGAGCAGTACTTC; CDR3: CASSLKTGTGARRPQYEQYF